This TCR beta chain appears in the sequencing data of a study of siplizumab effects on memory and regulatory T cells. Study results and caveats: Some alloreactive sequences were traceable to unstimulated CD4+ memory cells, and siplizumab significantly reduced them. Roughly 75-95% of dividing CD4+ or CD8+ clones were without an attributable naive or memory phenotype. The Treg-derived share of mappable alloreactive CD4+ clones averaged approximately 71% with siplizumab and around 26% in controls.

Germline CDR1 is SGHRS and CDR2 is YFSETQ. The V and J ends lost 6 bases and 4 bases, in that order; junction bases with no gene match: 9. This CDR3 spans 14 amino acids. This table comes from immunoSEQ multiplex PCR, and its TCRdb copy is limited to in-frame clones, with some not included. The sample shows under 70,000 clones, around 80% of them seen only once. A remark on this clone: As yet, its antigen is unknown.

The sequence derives from a human donor in good health. Input material: memory CD4+ T cells sorted from blood. This chain connects TRBV5-1 to TRBJ1-1; 7 nucleotides match TRBD1. This CDR3 is CASKYLTGITEAFF. CDR3 coding DNA: TGCGCCAGCAAATACCTGACAGGGATCACTGAAGCTTTCTTT.